This T cell receptor beta chain was sequenced for a study of CD8+CD57+ T cells in acquired aplastic anemia. The CDR3 contains 15 residues. The V segment lost 4 bases and the J segment 3 bases; nucleotides outside the gene matches: 8. The germline CDR1 and CDR2 sequences are SGHRS and YFSETQ. This clonotype was observed many times. Profiles of TCR beta VDJ and CDR3 were generated from a genomic DNA template. TCRdb recomputed calls from the reads with MiXCR, one row per CDR3 protein. The sample holds approximately 160,000 distinct CDR3 sequences, over 40% seen once. Only patients with CD8+CD57+ cell expansion on flow cytometry were chosen for sequencing.

This chain uses TRBV5-1 with TRBJ2-5; TRBD2 matches 8 bases. The clonotype was recovered from a human donor with aplastic anemia. The sample was sorted CD4+, CD8+, or CD8+CD57+ T cells (not recorded which) from PBMCs. The CDR3 is CASSPMVGGEETQYF. The CDR3 nucleotides read TGCGCCAGCAGCCCCATGGTCGGGGGGGAAGAGACCCAGTACTTC.